The clone carrying this TCR beta chain has just a few counts. Its antigen is still unknown. The record originates from a study of T-cell reconstitution after alpha-beta-depleted transplantation in children. Study observations and caveats: One year post-transplant, T-cell counts and diversity were largely derived from T cells produced anew. Elevated TCRbeta diversity at day 60 was traced, in some patients, to surviving recipient T cells and thymic progenitors. Alpha-beta T cells about two months after transplant reportedly derived from several hundred expanded graft clones.

The V segment lost 1 base and the J segment 3 bases; nucleotides outside the gene matches: 6. CDR3 length: 16 amino acids. The germline CDR1 and CDR2 sequences are PRHDT and FYEKMQ (reference sequence). Preparation of the TCRbeta library used unique molecular identifiers. In TCRdb, the PCR reads were re-called with MiXCR into one record per CDR3 protein. The repertoire holds 550,000 to 600,000 distinct CDR3 sequences, with under 25% as singletons. The V and J genes are TRBV13 and TRBJ2-7; 10 bases line up with TRBD2. The TCR comes from a boy less than two years old who had a stem cell transplant for acute myeloid leukemia, so the T cells may come from the graft donor. The source material was PBMCs, mostly from graft donor cells, sampled 360 days after TCRalphabeta/CD19-depleted stem cell transplant. In DNA form, the CDR3 reads TGTGCCAGCAGCTTAGTCGAGGCTAGCGGGGGCTACGAGCAGTACTTC. Translating gives CASSLVEASGGYEQYF.